What follows are 13 T cell receptor beta chains derived from one specimen sequenced in a study of T cells after yellow fever vaccination (dated by TCRdb to about 2019). The library was built by means of 5' RACE. The sequencer was an Illumina NovaSeq 6000. TCRdb handled the public reads itself, with Q25 trimming in fastp and clone calling in MiXCR, and kept productive beta chains. Entries are consolidated by CDR3 protein sequence, retaining the most common genes and DNA. The sample table records some 120,000 distinct CDR3 sequences; roughly 15% of these occur just once. The ten largest clonotypes hold roughly 44% of the sample. This sample's treatment or condition label indicates: live attenuated yellow fever vaccine strain. The specimen was CD8+ T cells sorted from PBMCs, collected 5 days after the yellow fever booster vaccination. The receptors come from a man between 18 and 29 years old who received the YFV17D yellow fever vaccine.

This clonotype was counted a few times. This chain uses TRBV12-3 or TRBV12-4 with TRBJ1-1; perhaps TRBD1 as D (5 bases). The CDR3 sequence is 13 residues long. The V end lost 10 bases, the J end lost 2 bases, and 14 bases lay between the germline ends. CDR3 nucleotide sequence: TGTGCCACCGGGGGATACGGCAACACTGAAGCTTTCTTT. Residues: CATGGYGNTEAFF.

Only a few counts were recorded for this clonotype. J is TRBJ1-2 and V is TRBV11-2; no clear D gene. The germline CDR1 and CDR2 sequences are SGHAT and FQNNGV. This CDR3 is 13 amino acids long. V lost 2 bases, J lost 7 bases, and 11 bases lay in between. The CDR3 sequence is CASSLSIVSGYTF. CDR3 DNA sequence: TGTGCCAGCAGCTTATCAATCGTTAGTGGCTACACCTTC.

This clonotype has at least ten counts. This chain connects TRBV9 to TRBJ2-1; weak D call: TRBD2 (6 bases). There are 17 residues in the CDR3. Germline V lookup: CDR1 SGDLS, CDR2 YYNGEE. Between the trimmed V and J ends, which lost 0 bases and 0 bases, there was a span of 13 bases. The CDR3 nucleotides read TGTGCCAGCAGCGTAGTGGGGGGTCCCAGCTCCTACAATGAGCAGTTCTTC. Translated: CASSVVGGPSSYNEQFF.

This clonotype was seen a handful of times. The chain combines TRBV25-1 with TRBJ2-5; 8 bases align to TRBD1. With 0 bases clipped from V and 6 bases from J, the junction kept 6 bases outside the gene matches. Germline V gene lookup returns CDR1 MGHDK and CDR2 SYGVNS. The CDR3 contains 15 residues. DNA of the CDR3: TGTGCCAGCAGTGAATATGGGACAGGTCGGCAGACCCAGTACTTC. Amino acid sequence: CASSEYGTGRQTQYF.

The gene calls are TRBV5-4 and TRBJ2-7; D might be TRBD1 (5 bases). Looked up from germline, CDR1 is SGHNT and CDR2 is YYREEE (reference sequence). The CDR3 runs 14 residues. The V and J ends lost 4 bases and 0 bases respectively, with 11 bases between them. In DNA form, the CDR3 reads TGTGCCAGCAGCCACATCGACAGCTCCTACGAGCAGTACGTC. This encodes CASSHIDSSYEQYV.

The sample holds many counts of this clonotype. The gene calls are TRBV28 and TRBJ2-1, with 7 nucleotides matching TRBD1. The trim removed 8 bases at V and 5 bases at J, leaving 12 bases unmatched. The CDR3 totals 15 residues. From germline, CDR1 is MDHEN and CDR2 SYDVKM. This CDR3 reads CASRILGTADNEQFF. CDR3 nucleotide sequence: TGTGCCAGCCGAATCCTAGGGACAGCGGACAATGAGCAGTTCTTC.

This clonotype showed up just a few times. The genes are TRBV7-9 and TRBJ1-1; unclear D gene. Germline V gives CDR1 SEHNR, CDR2 FQNEAQ (reference sequence). This CDR3 is built from 12 residues. Trimming took off 5 bases at V and 8 bases at J, with 12 bases between the two ends. This chain's CDR3 is CASSPTVLEAFF. As DNA, the CDR3 is TGTGCCAGCAGCCCCACCGTCTTAGAAGCTTTCTTT.

The rearrangement uses TRBV10-3 and TRBJ2-5, with TRBD1 identical over 8 bases. CDR1 is ENHRY, CDR2 SYGVKD, per germline. With 3 bases clipped from V and 2 bases from J, the junction kept 8 bases outside the gene matches. The CDR3 has 16 residues. CDR3 sequence (DNA): TGTGCCATCAGTGATCCCACAGGGGGACCTCAAGAGACCCAGTACTTC. Translated: CAISDPTGGPQETQYF.

This clonotype was observed a few times. This chain uses TRBV3-1 with TRBJ1-2; maybe TRBD1 (5 bases). The CDR3 has 18 amino acids. CDR1 is LGHDT, CDR2 YNNKEL, per germline (reference sequence). V was shortened by 1 base and J by 4 bases, with 22 bases between the two germline ends. The CDR3 sequence: CASSQGASGVGPGYGYTF. CDR3 bases: TGTGCCAGCAGCCAAGGAGCTTCGGGGGTCGGGCCTGGCTATGGCTACACCTTC.

This clonotype turned up a few times. The rearrangement links TRBV27 to TRBJ2-7, with 8 bases matching TRBD1. The V gene end was trimmed by 6 bases and the J gene end by 5 bases; junction bases not matched to a gene: 6. There are 13 residues in the CDR3. Germline CDR1 is MNHEY and CDR2 is SMNVEV (reference sequence). The CDR3 DNA follows: TGTGCCAGCAGCGGTGGGACAGGCAACGAGCAGTACTTC. Translated, it gives CASSGGTGNEQYF.

This clonotype turned up a few times. The rearrangement uses TRBV2 and TRBJ2-6; possible D gene TRBD1, 6 bases. The CDR3 is 17 amino acids. Germline loops: CDR1 SNHLY, CDR2 FYNNEI. V was pared by 6 bases and J by 1 base, with 16 bases between. In DNA, the CDR3 is TGTGCCAGCAGGCAAAGGGGTACAGGGTCTGGGGCCAACGTCCTGACTTTC. Its translation: CASRQRGTGSGANVLTF.

This clonotype was detected many times. The chain is built from TRBV7-9 and TRBJ2-5; 12 nucleotides agree with TRBD1. CDR3 length equals 16 residues. V lost 3 bases, J lost 5 bases, and 7 bases stayed unmatched. In germline, CDR1 is SEHNR, CDR2 FQNEAQ (reference sequence). CDR3 in amino acids: CASSFRDRGREETQYF. Here the CDR3 DNA reads TGTGCCAGCAGCTTCCGGGACAGGGGGCGCGAGGAGACCCAGTACTTC.

The V and J genes are TRBV25-1 and TRBJ2-7; D tentatively fits TRBD1 or TRBD2 (6 bases each). The germline gives CDR1 MGHDK, CDR2 SYGVNS. This CDR3 has 15 amino acids. The V and J ends lost 4 bases and 4 bases respectively, with 17 bases between them. The CDR3: CASSALMGGGYEQYF. CDR3 nucleotides: TGTGCCAGCAGTGCTCTCATGGGGGGCGGTTACGAGCAGTACTTC.